These T cell receptor beta chains were read from a single sample in a study of T cells after yellow fever vaccination. One entry per CDR3 protein, called by TCRdb with MiXCR from the 5' RACE reads. The sample carries around 600,000 distinct CDR3 sequences, approximately 13% recorded once. The specimen comprised PBMCs, sampled on the day of the yellow fever booster vaccination. The receptors come from a man younger than 45 who received the YFV17D yellow fever vaccine. Each CDR3 is given with its conserved first and last residue. D genes are given only for firm matches. Part of the rows lack a size; the others show once, few, many or a class for expanded clones.

d_gene: NA
abundance: NA
v_gene: TRBV5-1
j_gene: TRBJ2-7
CDR3aa: CASSLLMTGRRSYEQYF
CDR3nt: TGCGCCAGCAGCTTACTTATGACGGGACGCCGATCCTACGAGCAGTACTTC

d_gene: TRBD1
abundance: NA
v_gene: TRBV12-3/TRBV12-4
j_gene: TRBJ2-3
CDR3aa: CASSFGQDGQYF
CDR3nt: TGTGCCAGCAGTTTTGGACAGGATGGGCAGTATTTT

d_gene: NA
abundance: NA
v_gene: TRBV5-1
j_gene: TRBJ2-2
CDR3aa: CASSLRQVDTGELFF
CDR3nt: TGCGCCAGCAGCCTAAGACAGGTCGACACCGGGGAGCTGTTTTTT

d_gene: NA
abundance: once
v_gene: TRBV29-1
j_gene: TRBJ2-1
CDR3aa: CSVEGLTGSSYNEQFF
CDR3nt: TGCAGCGTTGAGGGGCTGACCGGGAGCTCCTACAATGAGCAGTTCTTC

d_gene: NA
abundance: NA
v_gene: TRBV6-1
j_gene: TRBJ2-1
CDR3aa: CAATGLRYNEQFF
CDR3nt: TGTGCCGCGACGGGGCTCCGATACAATGAGCAGTTCTTC

d_gene: NA
abundance: NA
v_gene: TRBV7-8
j_gene: TRBJ2-1
CDR3aa: CASSGRDSLGDEQFF
CDR3nt: TGTGCCAGCAGCGGGCGGGACAGCCTAGGGGATGAGCAGTTCTTC

d_gene: TRBD2
abundance: many
v_gene: TRBV3-1
j_gene: TRBJ2-1
CDR3aa: CASSTTSGSYNEQFF
CDR3nt: TGTGCCAGCAGCACCACTAGCGGGAGTTACAATGAGCAGTTCTTC

d_gene: TRBD2
abundance: NA
v_gene: TRBV3-1
j_gene: TRBJ2-7
CDR3aa: CASSQVGKGTSGSSYEQYF
CDR3nt: TGTGCCAGCAGCCAAGTGGGGAAAGGGACTAGCGGGAGCTCCTACGAGCAGTACTTC

d_gene: TRBD2
abundance: NA
v_gene: TRBV9
j_gene: TRBJ2-3
CDR3aa: CASSLTSGIFDTQYF
CDR3nt: TGTGCCAGCAGTCTCACTAGCGGGATCTTTGATACGCAGTATTTT

d_gene: NA
abundance: few
v_gene: TRBV6-5
j_gene: TRBJ1-1
CDR3aa: CASRGNEAFF
CDR3nt: TGTGCCAGCAGAGGGAATGAAGCTTTCTTT

d_gene: TRBD2
abundance: many
v_gene: TRBV4-3
j_gene: TRBJ2-1
CDR3aa: CASSQDWSGTFQFF
CDR3nt: TGCGCCAGCAGCCAAGATTGGAGCGGGACGTTCCAATTCTTC

d_gene: TRBD1
abundance: NA
v_gene: TRBV7-2
j_gene: TRBJ2-7
CDR3aa: CASSPDRGREQYF
CDR3nt: TGTGCCAGCAGCCCAGACAGGGGGCGGGAGCAGTACTTC

d_gene: TRBD1
abundance: NA
v_gene: TRBV5-1
j_gene: TRBJ1-1
CDR3aa: CASSPGQVNPEAFF
CDR3nt: TGCGCCAGCAGCCCGGGACAGGTAAACCCTGAAGCTTTCTTT

d_gene: TRBD1
abundance: few
v_gene: TRBV10-3
j_gene: TRBJ2-7
CDR3aa: CAISDGQASSYEQYF
CDR3nt: TGTGCCATCAGTGACGGACAGGCGAGCTCCTACGAGCAGTACTTC

d_gene: NA
abundance: NA
v_gene: TRBV18
j_gene: TRBJ1-6
CDR3aa: CASSPGPNNSPLHF
CDR3nt: TGTGCCAGCTCACCGGGCCCCAATAATTCACCCCTCCACTTT

d_gene: NA
abundance: few
v_gene: TRBV7-9
j_gene: TRBJ2-2
CDR3aa: CASSLRQSGELFF
CDR3nt: TGTGCCAGCAGCTTACGACAATCCGGGGAGCTGTTTTTT

d_gene: TRBD1
abundance: NA
v_gene: TRBV11-2
j_gene: TRBJ2-5
CDR3aa: CASSLVTGTGGAKETQYF
CDR3nt: TGTGCCAGCAGCTTAGTAACCGGGACAGGGGGTGCGAAAGAGACCCAGTACTTC

d_gene: TRBD2
abundance: NA
v_gene: TRBV12-3/TRBV12-4
j_gene: TRBJ2-7
CDR3aa: CASSRGLAGRGEQYF
CDR3nt: TGTGCCAGCAGTCGGGGACTAGCGGGAAGGGGCGAGCAGTACTTC

d_gene: TRBD2
abundance: NA
v_gene: TRBV18
j_gene: TRBJ2-1
CDR3aa: CASSAGLAGAYEQFF
CDR3nt: TGTGCCAGCTCAGCCGGACTAGCGGGAGCCTATGAGCAGTTCTTC

d_gene: NA
abundance: NA
v_gene: TRBV12-3/TRBV12-4
j_gene: TRBJ2-3
CDR3aa: CASGSGATDTQYF
CDR3nt: TGTGCCAGCGGGTCTGGGGCCACAGATACGCAGTATTTT

d_gene: NA
abundance: NA
v_gene: TRBV3-1
j_gene: TRBJ2-1
CDR3aa: CASSQDLASELYEQFF
CDR3nt: TGTGCCAGCAGCCAAGACTTAGCTAGCGAACTCTATGAGCAGTTCTTC

d_gene: NA
abundance: NA
v_gene: TRBV29-1
j_gene: TRBJ2-6
CDR3aa: CSVLVLGPGANVLTF
CDR3nt: TGCAGCGTTCTGGTTTTGGGGCCCGGGGCCAACGTCCTGACTTTC

d_gene: NA
abundance: NA
v_gene: TRBV7-9
j_gene: TRBJ2-2
CDR3aa: CASTTTGGELFF
CDR3nt: TGTGCCAGCACCACTACGGGCGGGGAGCTGTTTTTT

d_gene: TRBD2
abundance: NA
v_gene: TRBV7-2
j_gene: TRBJ2-7
CDR3aa: CASSLVWREDEQYF
CDR3nt: TGTGCCAGCAGCTTAGTATGGCGGGAGGACGAGCAGTACTTC

d_gene: NA
abundance: NA
v_gene: TRBV5-1
j_gene: TRBJ2-5
CDR3aa: CASSFRVPGETQYF
CDR3nt: TGCGCCAGCAGCTTCAGGGTCCCGGGGGAGACCCAGTACTTC

d_gene: TRBD2
abundance: NA
v_gene: TRBV15
j_gene: TRBJ2-5
CDR3aa: CATSRDGAGGETQYF
CDR3nt: TGTGCCACCAGCAGAGATGGGGCGGGGGGAGAGACCCAGTACTTC

d_gene: NA
abundance: NA
v_gene: TRBV10-3
j_gene: TRBJ1-2
CDR3aa: CATLTLSEVGGTNYGYTF
CDR3nt: TGTGCCACACTCACCCTTTCAGAGGTCGGGGGGACTAACTATGGCTACACCTTC

d_gene: TRBD2
abundance: NA
v_gene: TRBV20-1
j_gene: TRBJ2-2
CDR3aa: CCARRLAGTNTGELFF
CDR3nt: TGCTGTGCTAGAAGACTAGCGGGGACGAACACCGGGGAGCTGTTTTTT

d_gene: NA
abundance: NA
v_gene: TRBV30
j_gene: TRBJ2-2
CDR3aa: CAWSVGGELFF
CDR3nt: TGTGCCTGGAGTGTGGGCGGGGAGCTGTTTTTT

d_gene: NA
abundance: few
v_gene: TRBV7-9
j_gene: TRBJ2-1
CDR3aa: CASSSFDEQFF
CDR3nt: TGTGCCAGCAGCTCCTTTGATGAGCAGTTCTTC

d_gene: NA
abundance: NA
v_gene: TRBV2
j_gene: TRBJ2-1
CDR3aa: CASMTPDEQFF
CDR3nt: TGTGCCAGCATGACCCCCGATGAGCAGTTCTTC

d_gene: TRBD2
abundance: NA
v_gene: TRBV19
j_gene: TRBJ2-1
CDR3aa: CASSTRLAGDNEQFF
CDR3nt: TGTGCCAGTAGTACTAGACTAGCGGGTGACAATGAGCAGTTCTTC

d_gene: NA
abundance: NA
v_gene: TRBV7-2
j_gene: TRBJ1-2
CDR3aa: CASSLTGTQHGYTF
CDR3nt: TGTGCCAGCAGCTTAACCGGGACTCAGCATGGCTACACCTTC

d_gene: NA
abundance: few
v_gene: TRBV6-1
j_gene: TRBJ2-7
CDR3aa: CASSRGAPYEQYF
CDR3nt: TGTGCCAGCAGTAGAGGGGCGCCCTACGAGCAGTACTTC

d_gene: TRBD1
abundance: NA
v_gene: TRBV6-2/TRBV6-3
j_gene: TRBJ2-1
CDR3aa: CASRRGLVDEQFF
CDR3nt: TGTGCCAGCAGGAGGGGGCTTGTGGATGAGCAGTTCTTC

d_gene: NA
abundance: few
v_gene: TRBV7-2
j_gene: TRBJ2-7
CDR3aa: CASSLGRRVNEQYF
CDR3nt: TGTGCCAGCAGCTTAGGGCGCAGGGTTAACGAGCAGTACTTC

d_gene: TRBD1
abundance: NA
v_gene: TRBV29-1
j_gene: TRBJ2-3
CDR3aa: CSVSGTGVFTDTQYF
CDR3nt: TGCAGCGTTTCCGGGACAGGGGTTTTCACAGATACGCAGTATTTT